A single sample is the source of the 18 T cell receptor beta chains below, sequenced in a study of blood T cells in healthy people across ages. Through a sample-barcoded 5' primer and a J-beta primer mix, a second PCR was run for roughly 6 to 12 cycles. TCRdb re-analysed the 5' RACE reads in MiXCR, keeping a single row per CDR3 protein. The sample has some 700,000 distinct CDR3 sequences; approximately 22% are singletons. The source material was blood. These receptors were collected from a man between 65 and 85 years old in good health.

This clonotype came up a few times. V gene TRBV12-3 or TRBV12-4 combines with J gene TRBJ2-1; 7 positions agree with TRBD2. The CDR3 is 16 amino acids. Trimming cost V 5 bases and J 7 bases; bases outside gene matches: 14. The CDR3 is CASSRPSGFLGNEQFF. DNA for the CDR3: TGTGCCAGCAGTCGCCCTAGCGGCTTCCTGGGGAATGAGCAGTTCTTC.

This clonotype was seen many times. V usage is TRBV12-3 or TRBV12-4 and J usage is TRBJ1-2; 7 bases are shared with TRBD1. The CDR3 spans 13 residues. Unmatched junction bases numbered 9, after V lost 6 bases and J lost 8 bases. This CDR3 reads CASSLTGVQGYTF. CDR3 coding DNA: TGTGCCAGCAGCTTAACAGGGGTACAAGGCTACACCTTC.

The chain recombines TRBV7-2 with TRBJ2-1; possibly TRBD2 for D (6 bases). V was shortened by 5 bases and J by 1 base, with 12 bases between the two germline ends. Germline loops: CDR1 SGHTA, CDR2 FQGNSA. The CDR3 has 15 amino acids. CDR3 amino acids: CASSIGRGSYNEQFF. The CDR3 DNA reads TGTGCCAGCAGCATAGGGCGGGGTTCCTACAATGAGCAGTTCTTC.

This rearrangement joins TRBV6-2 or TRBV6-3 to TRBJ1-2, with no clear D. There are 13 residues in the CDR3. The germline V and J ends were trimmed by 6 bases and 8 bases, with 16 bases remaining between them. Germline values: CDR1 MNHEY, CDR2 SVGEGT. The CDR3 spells CASRRDIPGGYTF. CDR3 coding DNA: TGTGCCAGCAGACGAGACATCCCTGGGGGCTACACCTTC.

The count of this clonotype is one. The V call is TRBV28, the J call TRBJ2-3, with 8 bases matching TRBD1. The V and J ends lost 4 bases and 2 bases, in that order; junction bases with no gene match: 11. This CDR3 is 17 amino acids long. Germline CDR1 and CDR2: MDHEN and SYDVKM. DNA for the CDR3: TGTGCCAGCAGTTCCGGACAGGGAGGTTGGGTCACAGATACGCAGTATTTT. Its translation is CASSSGQGGWVTDTQYF.

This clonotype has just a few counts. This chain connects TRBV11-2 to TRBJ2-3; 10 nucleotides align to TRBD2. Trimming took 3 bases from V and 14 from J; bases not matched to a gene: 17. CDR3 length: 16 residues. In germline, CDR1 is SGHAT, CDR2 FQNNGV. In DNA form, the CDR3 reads TGTGCCAGCAGCTTTGGGGTAGCGGGGGGCGGCGGACATGTGTATTTT. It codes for CASSFGVAGGGGHVYF.

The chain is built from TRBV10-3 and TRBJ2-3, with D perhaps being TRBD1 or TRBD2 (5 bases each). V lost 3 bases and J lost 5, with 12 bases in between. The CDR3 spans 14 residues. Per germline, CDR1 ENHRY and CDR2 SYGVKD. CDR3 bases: TGTGCCATCAGTGATCGTGGGACCATAGATACGCAGTATTTT. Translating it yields CAISDRGTIDTQYF.

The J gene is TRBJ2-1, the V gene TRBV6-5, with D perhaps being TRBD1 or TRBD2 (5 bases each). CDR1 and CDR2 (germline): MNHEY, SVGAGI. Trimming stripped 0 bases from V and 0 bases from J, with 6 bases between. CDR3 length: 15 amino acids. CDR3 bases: TGTGCCAGCAGTTACTCGGGGACCTCCTACAATGAGCAGTTCTTC. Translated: CASSYSGTSYNEQFF.

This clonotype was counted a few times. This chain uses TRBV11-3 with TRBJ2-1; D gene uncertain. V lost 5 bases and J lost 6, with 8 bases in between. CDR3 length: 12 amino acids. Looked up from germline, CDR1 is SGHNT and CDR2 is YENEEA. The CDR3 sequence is CASSPTANEQFF. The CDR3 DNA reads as TGTGCCAGCAGCCCCACGGCCAATGAGCAGTTCTTC. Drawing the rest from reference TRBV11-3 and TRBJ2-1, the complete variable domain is EAGVVQSPRYKIIEKKQPVAFWCNPISGHNTLYWYLQNLGQGPELLIRYENEEAVDDSQLPKDRFSAERLKGVDSTLKIQPAELGDSAVYLCASSPTANEQFFGPGTRLTVL.

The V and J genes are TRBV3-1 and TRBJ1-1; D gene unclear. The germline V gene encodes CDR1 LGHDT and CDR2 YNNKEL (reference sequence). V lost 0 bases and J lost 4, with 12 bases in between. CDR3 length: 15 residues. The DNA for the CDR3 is TGTGCCAGCAGCCAAGAATCCGCAAAGCCCACTGAAGCTTTCTTT. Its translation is CASSQESAKPTEAFF.

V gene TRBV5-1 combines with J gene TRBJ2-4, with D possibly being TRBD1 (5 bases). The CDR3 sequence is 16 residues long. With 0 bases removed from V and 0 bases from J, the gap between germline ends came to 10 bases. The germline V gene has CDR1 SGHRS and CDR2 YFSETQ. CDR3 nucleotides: TGCGCCAGCAGCTTGGGACAGAGACTAGCCAAAAACATTCAGTACTTC. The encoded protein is CASSLGQRLAKNIQYF.

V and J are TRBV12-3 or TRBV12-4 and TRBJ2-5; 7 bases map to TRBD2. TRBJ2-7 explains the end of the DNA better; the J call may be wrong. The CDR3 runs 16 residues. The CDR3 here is CASSSRTRGGSYEQYF. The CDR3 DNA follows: TGTGCCAGCAGTTCGAGGACCCGCGGGGGTTCCTACGAGCAGTACTTC.

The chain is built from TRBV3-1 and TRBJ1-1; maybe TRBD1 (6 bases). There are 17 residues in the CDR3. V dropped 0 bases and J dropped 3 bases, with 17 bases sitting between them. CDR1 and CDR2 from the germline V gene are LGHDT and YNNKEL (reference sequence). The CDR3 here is CASSQDFGGMGDTEAFF. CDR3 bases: TGTGCCAGCAGCCAAGATTTTGGGGGCATGGGGGACACTGAAGCTTTCTTT.

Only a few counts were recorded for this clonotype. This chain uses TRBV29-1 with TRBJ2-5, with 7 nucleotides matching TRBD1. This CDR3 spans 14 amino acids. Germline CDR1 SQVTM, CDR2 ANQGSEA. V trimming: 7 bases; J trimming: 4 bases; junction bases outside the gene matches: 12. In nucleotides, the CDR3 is TGCAGCGCTACCAACAGGGGCTACGGAGAGACCCAGTACTTC. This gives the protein CSATNRGYGETQYF.

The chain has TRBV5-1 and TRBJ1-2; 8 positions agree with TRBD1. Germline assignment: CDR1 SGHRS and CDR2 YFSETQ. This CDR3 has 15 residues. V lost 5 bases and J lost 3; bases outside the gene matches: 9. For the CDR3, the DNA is TGCGCCAGCAGTTCCAGGGGGCGGTTGGACTATGGCTACACCTTC. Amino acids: CASSSRGRLDYGYTF.

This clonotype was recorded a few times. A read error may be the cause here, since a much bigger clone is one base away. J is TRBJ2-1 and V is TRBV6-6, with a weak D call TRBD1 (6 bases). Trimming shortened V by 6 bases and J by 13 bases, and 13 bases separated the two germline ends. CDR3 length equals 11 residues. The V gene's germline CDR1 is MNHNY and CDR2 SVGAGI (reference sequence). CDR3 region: CASSWGPGQFF. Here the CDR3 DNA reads TGTGCCAGCAGCTGGGGGCCGGGACAGTTCTTC.

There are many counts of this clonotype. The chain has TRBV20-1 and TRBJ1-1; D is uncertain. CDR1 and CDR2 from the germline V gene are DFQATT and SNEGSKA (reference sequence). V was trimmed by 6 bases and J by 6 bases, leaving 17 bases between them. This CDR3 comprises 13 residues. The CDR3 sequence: CSARKGVGAEAFF. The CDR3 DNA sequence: TGCAGTGCCCGTAAGGGAGTGGGCGCTGAAGCTTTCTTT.

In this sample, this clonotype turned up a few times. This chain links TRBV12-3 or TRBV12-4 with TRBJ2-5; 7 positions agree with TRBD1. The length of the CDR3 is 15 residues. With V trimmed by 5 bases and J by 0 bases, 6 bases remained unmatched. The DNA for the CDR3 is TGTGCCAGCAGTGGAGAGGGACAGCACCAAGAGACCCAGTACTTC. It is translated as CASSGEGQHQETQYF.